This TCR beta chain appears in the sequencing data of a study of blood T cell repertoires in COVID-19. Whole-study context: In each case, the material was cDNA or gDNA derived from T cells, B-cell-depleted T cells, or PBMCs.

Seattle participants joined during active infection and were tracked over time. CDR1 is LNHNV and CDR2 is YYDKDF in the germline V gene (reference sequence). J was trimmed by 8 bases and V by 6 bases; bases with no gene match: 10. This CDR3 contains 14 residues. Original handling: Estimation of nucleated cell counts relied on the amplification of reference gene primers. Profiling relied on immunoSEQ multiplex PCR, and the TCRdb table lists in-frame clones only, not all of them. D and trimming were read from the DNA, whereas the V and J calls and clone size are those reported in that table. The sample has under 300,000 clones; roughly nine tenths are singletons.

The chain joins TRBV15 to TRBJ1-2, with TRBD1 matching over 9 bases. This TCR was recovered from a woman in her thirties with COVID-19, enrolled during active disease. The material sequenced was peripheral blood. This CDR3 is CATSIDRGAWGYTF. The CDR3 DNA follows: TGTGCCACCAGTATTGACAGGGGGGCCTGGGGCTACACCTTC.